Listed below are T cell receptor beta chains from one sample, sequenced in a study of T cells in Graves' hyperthyroidism and ophthalmopathy. TCRdb passed the multiplex PCR reads through MiXCR, listing each CDR3 protein once. The sample holds around 520,000 distinct CDR3 sequences, approximately 14% seen once. What was sequenced was blood. The receptors were gathered from a woman aged 40-49 years with Graves' hyperthyroidism. Both conserved end residues are part of each CDR3. The D gene is left open where the match is weak. For some rows the clone size is stated as once, few or many, or as a class when expanded; others skip it.

clone size	J gene	V gene	CDR3 length	D gene	CDR3 DNA	CDR3 protein
once	TRBJ2-1	TRBV3-1	17	TRBD2	TGTGCCAGCAGCCAAGATCAGGGGACTAGCGGCTACAATGAGCAGTTCTTC	CASSQDQGTSGYNEQFF
-	TRBJ2-7	TRBV5-1	15	TRBD2	TGCGCCAGCAGCTTGGCAGCGGGAGGGGTTGAGGAGCAGTACTTC	CASSLAAGGVEEQYF
-	TRBJ1-2	TRBV6-9	14	TRBD1	TGTGCCAGCAGTCATGGGACAGGGAAGGGTGGCTACACCTTC	CASSHGTGKGGYTF
many	TRBJ2-7	TRBV7-9	14	-	TGTGCCAGCATAGTGGCGGGACAGACCTACGAGCAGTACTTC	CASIVAGQTYEQYF
few	TRBJ1-5	TRBV2	13	-	TGTGCCAGCATCGGCGAACAGTTTGGGCCCCAGCATTTT	CASIGEQFGPQHF
-	TRBJ1-1	TRBV5-1	15	-	TGCGCCAGCAGCTCGGGTGGGACCGGGAATCCTGAAGCTTTCTTT	CASSSGGTGNPEAFF
many	TRBJ2-3	TRBV3-1	15	TRBD2	TGTGCCAGCAGCCAAGCGGGACTAGAGGCAGATACGCAGTATTTT	CASSQAGLEADTQYF
-	TRBJ1-5	TRBV28	12	-	TGTGCCAGCATAGGCTTCAATCAGCCCCAGCATTTT	CASIGFNQPQHF
many	TRBJ1-1	TRBV10-3	15	-	TGTGCCATCAGGGACTACAGGGTGCCGAACACTGAAGCTTTCTTT	CAIRDYRVPNTEAFF
-	TRBJ2-1	TRBV9	12	-	TGTGCCAGCAGCGTCCCGGGGACTGAGCAGTTCTTC	CASSVPGTEQFF
many	TRBJ2-2	TRBV20-1	16	-	TGCAGTGCTAGAGATCTGCAGGGGCGGAACACCGGGGAGCTGTTTTTT	CSARDLQGRNTGELFF
-	TRBJ2-3	TRBV6-4	15	-	TGTACCAGCAGTGACTCTGTGACAGCAACAGATACGCAGTATTTT	CTSSDSVTATDTQYF
-	TRBJ2-2	TRBV5-1	15	-	TGCGCCAGCAGCCCTCGCCCCGAGGGCACCGGGGAGCTGTTTTTT	CASSPRPEGTGELFF
few	TRBJ2-3	TRBV6-1	14	-	TGTGCCAGCAGTTCCCCGGACTACCCAGATACGCAGTATTTT	CASSSPDYPDTQYF
-	TRBJ2-7	TRBV11-2	11	TRBD1	TGTGCCAGCAGCTTAGGGACAGGGCGGTACTTC	CASSLGTGRYF
-	TRBJ2-1	TRBV9	17	TRBD2	TGTGCCAGCAACACCGGACCTAGCGGCCACGGGTACAATGAGCAGTTCTTC	CASNTGPSGHGYNEQFF
many	TRBJ2-5	TRBV28	14	-	TGTGCCAGCAGCCCTCAGTCGGGCCAAGAGACCCAGTACTTC	CASSPQSGQETQYF
few	TRBJ1-4	TRBV5-1	15	TRBD1	TGCGCCAGCAGCTTGAACACAGGGGTCCGGGAAAAACTGTTTTTT	CASSLNTGVREKLFF
few	TRBJ1-6	TRBV7-2	15	-	TGTGCCAGCAGCTTCTATCGACGGGATAATTCACCCCTCCACTTT	CASSFYRRDNSPLHF
-	TRBJ2-3	TRBV7-2	15	-	TGTGCCAGCAGTCCCCGGCGGGATCGGACAGATACGCAGTGTTTT	CASSPRRDRTDTQCF
many	TRBJ2-3	TRBV6-1	16	-	TGTGCCAGCAGTGAAGGACTTTATTCTAGCACAGATACGCAGTATTTT	CASSEGLYSSTDTQYF
few	TRBJ1-4	TRBV11-1	15	-	TGTGCCAGCAGCGGTGGCGGGACCGGTAATGAAAAACTGTTTTTT	CASSGGGTGNEKLFF
many	TRBJ2-1	TRBV11-2	14	-	TGTGCCAGCAGCTTAGTGGGTGGAGGCGATGAGCAGTTCTTC	CASSLVGGGDEQFF
-	TRBJ2-3	TRBV5-4	12	-	TGTGCCAGCAGCCCCGACCTAGATACGCAGTATTTT	CASSPDLDTQYF
-	TRBJ1-1	TRBV7-9	12	-	TGTGCCAGCAGCAGGGGGGCGGATGGAGCTTTCTTT	CASSRGADGAFF